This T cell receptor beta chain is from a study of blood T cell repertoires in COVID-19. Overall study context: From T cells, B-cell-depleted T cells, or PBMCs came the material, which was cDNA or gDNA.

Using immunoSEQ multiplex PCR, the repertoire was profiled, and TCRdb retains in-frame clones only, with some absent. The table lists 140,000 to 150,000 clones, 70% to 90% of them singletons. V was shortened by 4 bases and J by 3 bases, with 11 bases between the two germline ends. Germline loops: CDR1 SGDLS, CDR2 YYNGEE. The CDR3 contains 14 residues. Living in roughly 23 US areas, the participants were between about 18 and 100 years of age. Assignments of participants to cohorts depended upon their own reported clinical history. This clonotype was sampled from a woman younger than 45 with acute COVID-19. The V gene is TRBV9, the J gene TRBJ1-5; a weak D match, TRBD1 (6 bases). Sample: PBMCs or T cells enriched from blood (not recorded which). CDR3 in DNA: TGTGCCAGCAGCCCGGGACAAGACAATCAGCCCCAGCATTTT. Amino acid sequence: CASSPGQDNQPQHF.